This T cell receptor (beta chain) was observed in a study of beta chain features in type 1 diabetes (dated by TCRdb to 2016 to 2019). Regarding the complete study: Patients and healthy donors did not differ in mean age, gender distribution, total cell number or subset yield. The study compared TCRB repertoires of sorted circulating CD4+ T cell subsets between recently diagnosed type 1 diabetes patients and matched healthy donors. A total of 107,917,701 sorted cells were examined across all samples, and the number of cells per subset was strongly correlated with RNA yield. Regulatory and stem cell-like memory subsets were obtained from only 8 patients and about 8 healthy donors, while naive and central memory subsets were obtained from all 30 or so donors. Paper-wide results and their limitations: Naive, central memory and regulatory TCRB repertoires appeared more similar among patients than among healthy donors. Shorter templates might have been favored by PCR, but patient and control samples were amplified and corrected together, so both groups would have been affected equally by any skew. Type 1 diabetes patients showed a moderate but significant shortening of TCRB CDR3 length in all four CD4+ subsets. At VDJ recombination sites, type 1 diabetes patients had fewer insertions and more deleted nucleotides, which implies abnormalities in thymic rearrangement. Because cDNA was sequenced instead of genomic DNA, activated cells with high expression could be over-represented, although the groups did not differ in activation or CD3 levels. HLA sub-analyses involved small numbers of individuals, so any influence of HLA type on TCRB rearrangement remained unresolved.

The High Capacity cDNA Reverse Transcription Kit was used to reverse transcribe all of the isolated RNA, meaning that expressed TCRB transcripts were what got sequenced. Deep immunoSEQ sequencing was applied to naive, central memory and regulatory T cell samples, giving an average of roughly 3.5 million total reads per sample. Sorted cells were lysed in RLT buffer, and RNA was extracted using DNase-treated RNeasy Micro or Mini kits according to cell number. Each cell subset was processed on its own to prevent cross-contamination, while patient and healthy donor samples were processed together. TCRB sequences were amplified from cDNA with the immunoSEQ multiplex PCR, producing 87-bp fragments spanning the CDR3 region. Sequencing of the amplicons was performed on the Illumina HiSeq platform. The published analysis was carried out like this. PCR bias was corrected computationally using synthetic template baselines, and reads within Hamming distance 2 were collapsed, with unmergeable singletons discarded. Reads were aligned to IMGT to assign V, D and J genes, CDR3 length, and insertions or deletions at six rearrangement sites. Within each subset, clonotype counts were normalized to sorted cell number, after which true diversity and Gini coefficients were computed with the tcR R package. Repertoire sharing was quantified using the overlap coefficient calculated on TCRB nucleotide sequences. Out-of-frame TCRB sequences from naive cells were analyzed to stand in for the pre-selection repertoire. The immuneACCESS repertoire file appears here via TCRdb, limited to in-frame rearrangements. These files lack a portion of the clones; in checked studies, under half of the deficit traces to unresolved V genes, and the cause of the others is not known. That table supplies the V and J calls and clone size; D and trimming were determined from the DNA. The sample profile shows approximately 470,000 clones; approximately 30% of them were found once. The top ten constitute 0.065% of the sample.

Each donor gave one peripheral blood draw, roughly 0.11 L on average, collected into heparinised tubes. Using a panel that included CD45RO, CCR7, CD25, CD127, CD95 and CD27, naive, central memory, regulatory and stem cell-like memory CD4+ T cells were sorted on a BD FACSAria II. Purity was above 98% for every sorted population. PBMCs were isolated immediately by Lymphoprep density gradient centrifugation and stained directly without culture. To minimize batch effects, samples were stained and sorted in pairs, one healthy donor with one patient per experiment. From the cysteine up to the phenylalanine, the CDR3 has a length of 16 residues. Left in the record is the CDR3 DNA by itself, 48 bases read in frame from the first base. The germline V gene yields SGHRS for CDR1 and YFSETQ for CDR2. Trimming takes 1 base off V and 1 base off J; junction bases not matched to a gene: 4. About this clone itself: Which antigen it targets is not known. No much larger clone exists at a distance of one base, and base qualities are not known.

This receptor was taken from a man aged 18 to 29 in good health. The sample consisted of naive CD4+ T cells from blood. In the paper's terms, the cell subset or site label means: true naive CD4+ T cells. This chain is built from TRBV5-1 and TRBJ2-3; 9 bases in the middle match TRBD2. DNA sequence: TGCGCCAGCAGCTTGACGACTAGCGGAGGCACAGATACGCAGTATTTT. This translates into CASSLTTSGGTDTQYF.